Below, 4 T cell receptor beta chains from the same sample are listed, as sequenced in a study of blood T cell repertoires in COVID-19. TCRdb's table, derived via immunoSEQ multiplex PCR, lists solely in-frame clones and lacks some. The data show more than 250,000 clones, around 87% seen once. Sequenced: peripheral blood. The source is a man aged 50 to 60 with active or convalescent COVID-19.

V usage is TRBV19 and J usage is TRBJ1-6; maybe TRBD1 (5 bases). Germline V gives CDR1 LNHDA, CDR2 SQIVND (reference sequence). V was cut by 7 bases and J by 8 bases, with 12 bases left in between. This CDR3 has 13 residues. The DNA for the CDR3 is TGTGCCAGTACCGGCCAGGGCGATTCACCCCTCCACTTT. Translating gives CASTGQGDSPLHF. Full variable domain (missing parts from reference TRBV19 and TRBJ1-6): DGGITQSPKYLFRKEGQNVTLSCEQNLNHDAMYWYRQDPGQGLRLIYYSQIVNDFQKGDIAEGYSVSREKKESFPLTVTSAQKNPTAFYLCASTGQGDSPLHFGNGTRLTVT.

The chain joins TRBV28 to TRBJ1-6; 8 bases align to TRBD1. CDR3 length: 14 residues. Germline-derived CDR1 and CDR2 are MDHEN and SYDVKM. J was trimmed by 9 bases and V by 6 bases; bases with no gene match: 7. For the CDR3, the DNA is TGTGCCAGCAGACTTCAGGGGGCAGTTTCACCCCTCCACTTT. Protein sequence: CASRLQGAVSPLHF.

This clone has only one observation. The chain has TRBV24-1 and TRBJ2-2, with D perhaps matching TRBD2 (7 bases). Trimming left V 5 bases short and J 5 bases short, with 20 bases between. Germline V CDR1 and CDR2: KGHDR, SFDVKD. The CDR3 extends over 17 amino acids. The chain's CDR3 is CATSATPGGGGTGELFF. CDR3 in DNA: TGTGCCACCAGTGCCACCCCCGGAGGGGGGGGAACCGGGGAGCTGTTTTTT.

This clone was found once. As DNA, the CDR3 is TGTGCCAGCAGCCCACGCGCAGGGACAACTTACACCGGGGAGCTGTTTTTT. The encoded protein is CASSPRAGTTYTGELFF. V is TRBV7-6 and J is TRBJ2-2, with a weak D call TRBD1 (6 bases). From germline, CDR1 is SGHVS and CDR2 FNYEAQ. V was pared by 5 bases and J by 3 bases, with 19 bases between. The CDR3 spans 17 residues.